The next 16 T cell receptor beta chains were all read from a single sample in a study of CD8+ T cells in alopecia areata. RNA extraction and reverse transcription yielded cDNA as sequencing template. Profiling relied on immunoSEQ multiplex PCR, and the TCRdb table lists in-frame clones only, not all of them. The repertoire shows around 20,000 clones, none seen only once; the top ten take approximately 33%. After pooling, cutaneous lymph node cells were sorted with CD4, CD8alpha, NKG2D, NKG2ACE and other markers. The sequencing input was CD8+ T cells sorted from a lymph node. The source is a C3H/HeJ mouse with alopecia areata. Mouse strain MHC haplotype: H2-k.

This clone was picked up many times. Germline and genes here are mouse. The CDR3 extends 4 residues past the end of the read, so its final part is completed from the germline J gene. The chain joins TRBV13-2 to TRBJ2-7; 13 bases line up with TRBD2. Germline V gene sequence: CDR1 NNHNN, CDR2 SYGAGS (reference sequence). The ends lost 5 bases at V and 0 bases at J; junction bases unmatched: 2. CDR3 length equals 15 residues. CDR3 residues: CASGGLGGRSYEQYF. The sequenced CDR3 bases are TGTGCCAGCGGCGGACTGGGGGGGCGCTCCTAT.

This clone was found many times. The gene names here belong to mouse. Read data end 4 residues before the CDR3 end; the end is taken from the germline J gene. This chain uses TRBV13-1 with TRBJ2-3; TRBD2 agrees at 7 bases. This CDR3 is built from 16 residues. CDR1 is NSHNY, CDR2 SYGAGN, per germline. The J segment lost 0 bases and the V segment lost 3 bases, leaving 7 bases of the junction unmatched. The CDR3 DNA, read in part, is TGTGCCAGCAGTGCTGGGGGATGGTCTAGTGCAGAA. Translating it yields CASSAGGWSSAE. From start to end, the CDR3 is CASSAGGWSSAETLYF.

Comments on this clone: The gene names here belong to mouse. The CDR3 end is not reached by the read, which stops 4 residues before it; the germline J gene fills it in. The V and J genes are TRBV13-2 and TRBJ2-3; 11 bases map to TRBD2. This CDR3 region has 16 residues. Germline CDR1 and CDR2: NNHNN and SYGAGS (reference sequence). Losses at the gene ends were 2 bases for V and 0 bases for J; bases not matched to a gene: 2. CDR3 DNA, as far as it was read: TGTGCCAGCGGTGAGACTGGGGGGGTCAGTGCAGAA. Its protein product is CASGETGGVSAE. The entire CDR3 reads CASGETGGVSAETLYF.

This clone was counted a few times. At residue 11, the translated DNA and the protein in TCRdb do not agree; the protein given here is derived from the DNA. Mouse names are used for the genes. The missing CDR3 end, 3 residues past where the read stops, is filled in from the germline J gene. The chain links TRBV19 to TRBJ1-3; no definite D call. CDR3 length: 14 amino acids. CDR1 is FNHDT and CDR2 is SITEND in the germline V gene (reference sequence). The ends were cut back, 5 bases at V and 0 bases at J, with 9 bases in the middle. CDR3 DNA (partial): TGTGCCAGCAGACGACACCGTTCTGGAAATACG. As protein: CASRRHRSGNT. The CDR3 in full is CASRRHRSGNTLYF.

This clone has just a few counts. Germline and genes here are mouse. The read gets to within 4 residues of the CDR3 end, and the germline J gene fills in the rest. The rearrangement links TRBV12-2 to TRBJ2-3; D is perhaps TRBD2 (6 bases). Trimming cost V 4 bases and J 3 bases, with 10 bases left between them. The V gene's germline CDR1 is SGHLS and CDR2 HYDKME. This CDR3 is built from 13 residues. This CDR3 is CASSLGRAETLYF. The covered CDR3 bases are TGTGCCAGCTCCCTGGGGCGAGCAGAA.

Concerning this clone itself: Germline and genes here are mouse. The CDR3 end lies 4 residues beyond the end of the read and is filled in from the germline J gene. This rearrangement joins TRBV1 to TRBJ1-2; D is ambiguous. Trimming shortened V by 0 bases and J by 0 bases, and 5 bases separated the two germline ends. This CDR3 spans 14 amino acids. Germline V gives CDR1 NSQYPW, CDR2 LRSPGD (reference sequence). The CDR3: CTCSADTTNSDYTF. The CDR3 DNA, read in part, is TGCACCTGCAGTGCAGACACCACAAACTCC. Based on the CDR3 plus reference TRBV1 and TRBJ1-2, the full variable domain is VTLLEQNPRWRLVPRGQAVNLRCILKNSQYPWMSWYQQDLQKQLQWLFTLRSPGDKEVKSLPGADYLATRVTDTELRLQVANMSQGRTLYCTCSADTTNSDYTFGSGTRLLVI.

This clone was counted between two and nine times. Gene names refer to mouse genes. The CDR3 extends 4 residues past the end of the read, so its final part is completed from the germline J gene. This chain connects TRBV19 to TRBJ2-1, with TRBD1 identical over 9 bases. J lost 4 bases, V lost 5 bases, and 4 bases had no gene match. Germline loops: CDR1 FNHDT, CDR2 SITEND (reference sequence). The CDR3 spans 14 residues. CDR3 sequence reads: CASSPGTGYAEQFF. Incomplete CDR3 DNA: TGTGCCAGCAGCCCCGGGACAGGGTATGCT.

For this clone: The germline and genes are mouse ones. The CDR3 bases that were read are TGTGCTAGCTCGGGACAGGGGAACACA. It codes for CASSGQGNT. The CDR3 reads in full as CASSGQGNTEVFF. The chain combines TRBV17 with TRBJ1-1; 9 bases align to TRBD1. The read terminates 4 residues before the CDR3 end, so the remaining end is supplied by the germline J gene. CDR1 and CDR2 from the germline V gene are MNHDT and YYDKIL. The CDR3 contains 13 residues. Losses at the gene ends were 8 bases for V and 1 base for J; bases not matched to a gene: 2.

This clone was counted ten times or more. Gene names are mouse gene names. The read comes to an end 4 residues before the CDR3 does, leaving the germline J gene to fill in the end. This rearrangement joins TRBV13-1 to TRBJ2-1; 9 bases align to TRBD2. CDR3 length equals 16 residues. Unmatched junction bases numbered 5, after V lost 1 base and J lost 3 bases. Germline loops: CDR1 NSHNY, CDR2 SYGAGN. The covered CDR3 bases are TGTGCCAGCAGTGATTGGGGGGGCGCTTCCTATGCT. Amino acids: CASSDWGGASYA. The CDR3, in full, reads CASSDWGGASYAEQFF.

This clone has a count of ten or more. Mouse germline and gene names are used. The CDR3 end lies 4 residues beyond the end of the read and is filled in from the germline J gene. The V gene is TRBV1, the J gene TRBJ2-1, with 7 bases that match TRBD1. The V and J ends lost 2 bases and 5 bases, in that order; junction bases with no gene match: 0. The CDR3 length is 13 residues. Per the germline V gene, CDR1 is NSQYPW and CDR2 is LRSPGD (reference sequence). The DNA read from the CDR3 is TGCACCTGCAGTGCACAGGGGGATGCT. Amino acid sequence: CTCSAQGDA. The full-length CDR3 reads as CTCSAQGDAEQFF.

For this clone: Gene names are the mouse ones. The read ends 4 residues early relative to the CDR3; the germline J gene fills the gap. The chain carries TRBV2 and TRBJ1-1, with D maybe TRBD1 (6 bases). Germline CDR1 and CDR2: LGHNA and YSYQKL. The CDR3 runs 14 residues. CDR3 bases read: TGTGCCAGCAGCCAAGATTGGGGGGCGCGA. This encodes CASSQDWGAR. The entire CDR3 reads CASSQDWGAREVFF.

This clone came up many times. Gene names denote mouse genes. Read sequence stops 4 residues before the CDR3 end, and the germline J gene provides the missing end. This chain joins TRBV1 and TRBJ2-5, with 9 bases matching TRBD1. CDR1 and CDR2 from the germline V gene are NSQYPW and LRSPGD (reference sequence). CDR3 length: 14 residues. CDR3 amino acids: CTCSAGTGEDTQYF. The DNA read from the CDR3 is TGCACCTGCAGTGCAGGGACAGGGGAAGAC.

This clone was detected a few times. The TCRdb protein fails to match the DNA translation at residue 12; the protein reported here was translated from the DNA. Gene names and germline refer to mouse. The sequenced fragment ends 3 residues before the CDR3 boundary, so the rest is inferred from the germline J gene. The genes are TRBV29 and TRBJ1-3; D is ambiguous. The V gene lost 4 bases and the J gene lost 0 bases, with 10 bases spanning the gap. Germline CDR1 reads MSHET; CDR2 reads SYDVDS. The CDR3 is 15 amino acids. This CDR3 is CASSYRLTSGNTLYF. The covered CDR3 bases are TGTGCTAGCAGTTATAGACTGACTTCTGGAAATACG.

Note on this clone: The gene symbols are mouse symbols. The sequence runs out 4 residues before the end of the CDR3; the remainder is reconstructed from the germline J gene. The V call is TRBV1, the J call TRBJ1-2, with D possibly being TRBD1 (5 bases). V was shortened by 0 bases and J by 1 base, with 9 bases between the two germline ends. The germline CDR1 and CDR2 sequences are NSQYPW and LRSPGD (reference sequence). The CDR3 length is 15 residues. Incomplete CDR3 DNA: TGCACCTGCAGTGCAGATCAGGGTCGAAACTCC. Translated: CTCSADQGRNS. The complete CDR3 reads CTCSADQGRNSDYTF.

As regards this clone: Gene names and germline match the mouse. The observed sequence ends 4 residues before the CDR3 terminus, with the missing tail filled in from the germline J gene. This sequence joins TRBV19 and TRBJ1-1; the match to TRBD1 covers 7 bases. Germline V lookup: CDR1 FNHDT, CDR2 SITEND (reference sequence). V lost 1 base, J lost 1 base, and 7 bases stayed unmatched. The CDR3 loop spans 16 amino acids. CDR3: CASSIIPNRGNTEVFF. The CDR3 bases that were read are TGTGCCAGCAGTATAATCCCCAACAGGGGAAACACA.

This clone has more than one count but fewer than ten. The genes are named according to mouse. The read ends 4 residues shy of where the CDR3 ends; the end is completed using the germline J gene. This rearrangement joins TRBV29 to TRBJ1-4, with 9 positions matching TRBD1. In germline, CDR1 is MSHET, CDR2 SYDVDS. CDR3 length equals 14 residues. CDR3 in amino acids: CASSLGTGIERLFF. The DNA read from the CDR3 is TGTGCTAGCAGTTTGGGGACAGGGATCGAA.